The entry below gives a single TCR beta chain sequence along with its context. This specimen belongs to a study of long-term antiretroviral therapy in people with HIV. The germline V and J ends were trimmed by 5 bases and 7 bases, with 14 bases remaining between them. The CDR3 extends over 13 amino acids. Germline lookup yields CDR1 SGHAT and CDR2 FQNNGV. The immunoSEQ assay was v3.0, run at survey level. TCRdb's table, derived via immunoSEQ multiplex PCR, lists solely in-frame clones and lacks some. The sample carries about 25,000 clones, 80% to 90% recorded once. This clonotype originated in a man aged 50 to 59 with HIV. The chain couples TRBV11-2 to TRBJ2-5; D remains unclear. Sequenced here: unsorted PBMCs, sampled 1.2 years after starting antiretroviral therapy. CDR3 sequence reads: CASSPVLFGTQYF. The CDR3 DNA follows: TGTGCCAGCAGCCCAGTTCTGTTTGGGACCCAGTACTTC. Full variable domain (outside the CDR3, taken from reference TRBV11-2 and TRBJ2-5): EAGVAQSPRYKIIEKRQSVAFWCNPISGHATLYWYQQILGQGPKLLIQFQNNGVVDDSQLPKDRFSAERLKGVDSTLKIQPAKLEDSAVYLCASSPVLFGTQYFGPGTRLLVL.